This T cell receptor (beta chain) was found in a study of blood T cell repertoires in COVID-19. Study context: Samples of COVID-19 (acute and convalescent) were obtained from the United States, Italy and Spain.

V lost 7 bases to trimming and J lost 4 bases; unmatched junction nucleotides: 14. CDR3 length: 19 amino acids. Germline loops: CDR1 LNHDA, CDR2 SQIVND (reference sequence). Only one count was recorded for this clone. The protocol was immunoSEQ multiplex PCR, while the TCRdb copy is restricted to in-frame clones and leaves out a portion. The sample has about 140,000 clones, approximately 88% seen once. V gene TRBV19 combines with J gene TRBJ2-6; TRBD1 agrees at 12 bases. The sequenced material came from PBMCs or T cells enriched from blood (not recorded which). The sequence was obtained from a man in his sixties or seventies who had been exposed to COVID-19. CDR3 nucleotide sequence: TGTGCCAGTACCCCGCTTTTGGGACAGGGGGCGCAAGGGGCCAACGTCCTGACTTTC. This encodes CASTPLLGQGAQGANVLTF.